This TCR beta chain was profiled in a study of molecular identifiers for immune sequencing clone quantification. Naive CD8 T cells were picked out by sorting for CD8+CD4-CCR7+CD45RA+. The CDR3 is made up of 16 amino acids. V shed 5 bases and J shed 4 bases, with 15 bases lying between them. In germline, CDR1 is SGHAT, CDR2 FQNNGV. For this clonotype: Just one base apart from a much larger clone, this may be a read error. The CDR3 end shows no conserved phenylalanine or tryptophan, and so a read error is likely.

Preparation methods for the bulk TCR libraries were those previously described, with listed TCR primers. TCRdb recomputed calls from the PCR reads with MiXCR, one row per CDR3 protein. This repertoire shows some 680,000 distinct CDR3 sequences, roughly 27% found once; its top ten account for about 0.84%. Sequenced: naive CD8+ T cells from blood, with Jurkat cell RNA spiked in. Subset given: FACS-sorted CD8+CD4-CCR7+CD45RA+ naive T cells. The receptor's source is a human donor in good health. Some libraries in this study had Jurkat cell RNA spiked in. The chain links TRBV11-2 to TRBJ2-6; D gene uncertain. The CDR3 loop reads CASSTPVDSGANVLTY. CDR3 in DNA: TGTGCCAGCAGCACCCCTGTTGATTCGGGGGCCAACGTCCTGACTTAC.